Reported below is one TCR beta chain. This record belongs to a study of Ad26.COV2.S vaccination and SARS-CoV-2 variants. Study information: Within the COV1001 Ad26.COV2.S trial arm, the donor was enrolled. Donor got 5x10^10 or 1x10^11 viral particles of Ad26.COV2.S.

Regarding treatment: approximately 18 received Ad26.COV2.S at low or high dose, single or two shots; roughly five received placebo; per-sample allocation not given. Each sample was drawn 63 days after the first injection (of vaccine or placebo). The shot given was an Ad26 vector that makes Wuhan-strain SARS-CoV-2 spike. With V trimmed by 5 bases and J by 6 bases, 3 bases remained unmatched. Germline values: CDR1 SGHTS, CDR2 YDEGEE. The CDR3 is 13 residues long. TCRdb's copy holds only in-frame clones and misses some; the assay was immunoSEQ multiplex PCR. This sample has 510,000 or so clones; around nine tenths occur once, and the top ten carry 9.5% to 15%.

This TCR was recovered from a person between 18 and 59 years old who received the Ad26.COV2.S COVID-19 vaccine or a placebo. The sample consisted of peripheral blood, taken in a trial of Ad26.COV2.S vaccine versus placebo. The chain links TRBV5-8 to TRBJ2-1, with TRBD1 identical over 9 bases. CDR3 sequence: CASRRTGVNEQFF. DNA of the CDR3: TGTGCCAGCAGACGGACAGGGGTCAATGAGCAGTTCTTC.